This TCR beta chain was recovered during a study of cytomegalovirus exposure and HLA in healthy donors. This CDR3 has 13 residues. V lost 5 bases to trimming and J lost 4 bases, with 9 bases between them. Germline V CDR1 and CDR2: SGHTA, FQGNSA. The PCR employed 60 Vbeta primers together with 13 Jbeta primers. Sequenced by immunoSEQ multiplex PCR; TCRdb stores in-frame clones only, minus some. Seen here are roughly 120,000 clones, less than 90% observed once, and the top ten hold around 0.24%. The chain carries TRBV7-2 and TRBJ1-5; D is possibly TRBD1 (5 bases). This TCR was recovered from a man aged 50 or older in good health and CMV-seronegative. Sequencing was done on a sample of PBMCs. CDR3 amino acids: CASSESGNQPQHF. CDR3 DNA: TGTGCCAGCAGCGAATCAGGGAATCAGCCCCAGCATTTT.